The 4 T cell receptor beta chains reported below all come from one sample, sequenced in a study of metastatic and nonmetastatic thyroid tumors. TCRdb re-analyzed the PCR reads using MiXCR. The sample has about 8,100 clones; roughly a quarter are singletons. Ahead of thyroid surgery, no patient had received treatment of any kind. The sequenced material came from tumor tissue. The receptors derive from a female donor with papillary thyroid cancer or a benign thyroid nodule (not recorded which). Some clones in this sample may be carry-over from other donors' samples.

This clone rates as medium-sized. The CDR3 sequence: CASSLLGETQYF. CDR3 bases: TGTGCCAGCAGTTTATTAGGAGAGACCCAGTACTTC. The rearrangement joins TRBV28 to TRBJ2-5; D gene unclear. V was trimmed by 1 base and J by 4 bases, leaving 4 bases between them. The CDR3 consists of 12 residues. Per the germline V gene, CDR1 is MDHEN and CDR2 is SYDVKM.

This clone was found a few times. For the CDR3, the DNA is TGTGCCAGCAGTTTCGAAGAGGTAGGGACAGCGTCGGGTCAGCCCCAGCATTTT. Translated, it gives CASSFEEVGTASGQPQHF. The rearrangement links TRBV27 to TRBJ1-5, with 7 bases that match TRBD1. The CDR3 is 18 residues long. CDR1 and CDR2 from the germline V gene are MNHEY and SMNVEV (reference sequence). The ends lost 3 bases at V and 6 bases at J; junction bases unmatched: 17.

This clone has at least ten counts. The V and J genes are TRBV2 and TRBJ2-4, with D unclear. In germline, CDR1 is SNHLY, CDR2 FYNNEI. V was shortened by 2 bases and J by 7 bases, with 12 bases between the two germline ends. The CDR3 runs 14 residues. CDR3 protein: CASSENGVGNIQYF. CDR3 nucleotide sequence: TGTGCCAGCAGTGAAAACGGTGTGGGGAACATTCAGTACTTC.

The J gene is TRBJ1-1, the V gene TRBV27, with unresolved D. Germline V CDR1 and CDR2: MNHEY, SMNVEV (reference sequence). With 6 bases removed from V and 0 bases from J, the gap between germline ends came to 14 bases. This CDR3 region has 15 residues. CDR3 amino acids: CASRWTGTMNTEAFF. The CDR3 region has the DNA TGTGCCAGCAGGTGGACGGGAACGATGAACACTGAAGCTTTCTTT.